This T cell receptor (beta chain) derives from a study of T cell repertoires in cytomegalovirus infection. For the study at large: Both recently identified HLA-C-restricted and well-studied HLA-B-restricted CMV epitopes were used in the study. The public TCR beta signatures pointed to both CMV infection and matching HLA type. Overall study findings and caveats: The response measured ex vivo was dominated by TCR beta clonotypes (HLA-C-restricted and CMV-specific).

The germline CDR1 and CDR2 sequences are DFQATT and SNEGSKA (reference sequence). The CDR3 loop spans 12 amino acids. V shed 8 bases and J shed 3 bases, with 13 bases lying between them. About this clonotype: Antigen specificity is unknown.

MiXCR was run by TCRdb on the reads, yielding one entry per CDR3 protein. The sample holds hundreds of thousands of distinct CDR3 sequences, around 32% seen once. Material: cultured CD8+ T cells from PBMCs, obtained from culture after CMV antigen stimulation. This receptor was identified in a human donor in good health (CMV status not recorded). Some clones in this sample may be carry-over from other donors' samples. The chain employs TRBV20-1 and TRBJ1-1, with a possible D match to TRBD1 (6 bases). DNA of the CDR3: TGCAGTCCTGGACAGTTGGACACTGAAGCTTTCTTT. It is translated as CSPGQLDTEAFF.